The following is a T cell receptor beta chain sequence with its context. No antigen is known for it. Base-call qualities are not available, and no considerably larger clone is one nucleotide away. Hyperthyroidism patients were newly diagnosed, with disease duration under 2 months, and aged 18 to 65 years. The study excluded patients with uncontrolled infections, other autoimmune diseases, pregnancy or lactation. Clinical symptoms, serum thyroxine and TRAb, thyroid ultrasound, and orbital computed tomography formed the basis for the diagnoses. Blood from progressor patients was drawn when they were first diagnosed with hyperthyroidism, before any ophthalmopathy symptoms appeared. PBMCs were separated from roughly 9.3 ml of fresh peripheral blood using Ficoll-Paque density gradient centrifugation. Progressor patients were first diagnosed with Graves' hyperthyroidism and then developed ophthalmopathy during follow-up. Total RNA was extracted with Trizol reagent, and quality was checked on an Agilent 2100 Bioanalyzer.

This sample is drawn from a study of T cells in Graves' hyperthyroidism and ophthalmopathy (dated by TCRdb to the late 2010s). Notes on the research overall: Peripheral blood was sampled at the time of initial diagnosis, prior to any treatment. The paper describes TCR Vbeta CDR3 sequencing of around 140 peripheral blood samples, made up of 43 ophthalmopathy patients, approximately 76 hyperthyroidism patients and 17 progressor patients. Whether ophthalmopathy could be predicted prospectively was tested in an independent validation cohort made up of under 20 hyperthyroidism patients plus 17 patients who later progressed to ophthalmopathy. To identify TCR V-J signatures that set the groups apart, the researchers used a discovery cohort of more than 95 patients, made up of 40 to 45 with Graves' ophthalmopathy and around 58 with stable Graves' hyperthyroidism. In more than 5 Graves' hyperthyroidism patients, the study also compared T-cell repertoires from thyroid tissue with T-cell repertoires from blood. Following sampling, methimazole starting at 30 mg daily was given to hyperthyroidism patients, and high-dose intravenous methylprednisolone was given to ophthalmopathy patients. For training and testing, the 80 to 100 patients in the discovery cohort were randomly divided in a 7:3 ratio. What the work shows at the level of the full study, not this receptor alone: In validation, the model predicted progression to ophthalmopathy a median of 6.5 months before onset, with about 71% sensitivity and 72.22% specificity. Most expanded thyroid clonotypes (frequency above 0.001) were also detected in blood, suggesting blood repertoires may reflect thyroid immune responses. No statistical method was used to fix the sample size in advance, and group allocation was not hidden from the investigators. In cross-validation, a model built on a 13 V-J signature told ophthalmopathy apart from stable hyperthyroidism with 85% to 90% sensitivity and roughly 81% specificity, and in testing the same model reached 80%/75%.

The TCR beta CDR3 regions were amplified from the RNA transcripts. The first round of RT-PCR for the TCR CDR3 was performed with the HTBI primer set and the Qiagen OneStep RT-PCR kit. Libraries were constructed in a second round of multiplex PCR, after which size selection and purification were performed. Paired-end sequencing of the libraries was performed with 100 bp reads on an Illumina HiSeq2000. Per the authors' processing: SOAPnuke was used to process the raw data, removing reads that contained adapters or uncalled bases, had a mean Phred below 15, or lacked an exact match to the constant primer or identifier. High-quality paired reads were merged with COPE v1.2.5, and unique nucleotide sequences were defined as clonotypes. Clonotypes were aligned to IMGT TRBV, TRBD and TRBJ reference segments using MiTCR v1.1. The analysis included only V-J combinations with a frequency above 0.0001, which together covered around 99% of the repertoires. A TCS score was defined as the ratio of F50 (clonal expansion) to E x V (chaos), with BLOSUM62-based TCRdist applied between CDR3 peptides within each V-J. Welch's t-statistics and random forest reduced several hundred V-J features to 13, which were used in a naive Bayes classifier (R e1071). TCRdb reran the public reads through fastp at Q25 and MiXCR, keeping productive beta chains. CDR3 protein sequences are deduplicated, and each keeps its most common genes and DNA. TCRdb's processing, not the authors' own work, is the source of the V and J calls. The sample table lists hundreds of thousands of distinct CDR3 sequences, about 15% of them with a count of one. Clones ranked in the top ten supply approximately 5.7% of the sample.

The junction shows trimming of 2 bases on V and 5 bases on J, and the gene matches do not reach 6 bases of it. Counted from cysteine to phenylalanine, this CDR3 has 13 amino acids. Only CDR3 DNA is held: 39 bases, read in frame from base 1. The germline V gene (reference sequence) sets CDR1 to GTSNPN and CDR2 to SVGIG. The chain links TRBV30 with TRBJ2-7, and 7 bases in between align with TRBD1. This receptor was obtained from a woman in her 30s with Graves' hyperthyroidism that later progressed to Graves' ophthalmopathy. The source material was blood. The nucleotides are TGTGCCTGGAGTAGTACAGGGGCGGACGAGCAGTACTTC. Its translation is CAWSSTGADEQYF.